This T cell receptor (beta chain) derives from a study of cytomegalovirus exposure and HLA in healthy donors. PCR amplification relied on 60 Vbeta primers (plus 13 Jbeta primers). The assay was immunoSEQ multiplex PCR, and TCRdb's table has in-frame clones only and misses some. The sample has just over 150,000 clones, 80% to 90% seen once. The CDR3 is 11 amino acids. Germline CDR1 and CDR2: DFQATT and SNEGSKA (reference sequence). The V and J ends lost 6 bases and 5 bases respectively, with 11 bases between them. The sample consisted of PBMCs. This clonotype was obtained from a man aged 45-65 years in good health and CMV-seropositive. V is TRBV20-1 and J is TRBJ2-7; D remains unclear. The CDR3 loop is CSAGLVHEQYV. The CDR3 nucleotides are TGCAGTGCCGGGTTAGTTCACGAGCAGTACGTC.